The rows below give T cell receptor beta chains drawn from one sample of a study of blood T cell repertoires in COVID-19. Assay: immunoSEQ multiplex PCR; the TCRdb copy retains only in-frame clones and omits some. The sample yields roughly 230,000 clones, 70% to 90% seen once. The sample was peripheral blood. The origin of the receptors is a man between 40 and 49 years old with acute or convalescent COVID-19. The CDR3 runs from the conserved cysteine through the conserved F or W. A D gene is named only where the DNA matches it firmly. The size of a clone is reported for some rows only, either as once, few or many, or as a class for expanded clones.

>TRBV6-5|TRBJ1-2|.|TRBD1
CASSYGTGGYGYTF
TGTGCCAGCAGTTACGGGACAGGGGGCTATGGCTACACCTTC
>TRBV6-1|TRBJ1-5|.|.
CASSEQPGNQPQHF
TGTGCCAGCAGTGAGCAGCCCGGGAATCAGCCCCAGCATTTT
>TRBV5-1|TRBJ1-2|.|.
CASSLGTPSYGYTF
TGCGCCAGCAGCCTAGGGACACCAAGCTATGGCTACACCTTC
>TRBV7-9|TRBJ2-5|.|.
CASSLASRQETQYF
TGTGCCAGCAGCTTAGCGTCTAGACAAGAGACCCAGTACTTC
>TRBV5-1|TRBJ1-2|.|.
CASSSGEQEGYTF
TGCGCCAGCAGCTCGGGCGAACAGGAGGGCTACACCTTC
>TRBV11-2|TRBJ2-1|.|TRBD2
CASSLATSGGSNEQFF
TGTGCCAGCAGCTTAGCCACCAGCGGGGGGTCCAATGAGCAGTTCTTC
>TRBV6-6|TRBJ1-1|.|.
CASSFVGSVVTAEAFF
TGTGCCAGCAGTTTTGTGGGGAGTGTGGTAACGGCTGAAGCTTTCTTT
>TRBV7-9|TRBJ2-1|.|TRBD1
CASSLAKGQNNEQFF
TGTGCCAGCAGCTTAGCTAAGGGACAGAACAATGAGCAGTTCTTC
>TRBV12-3/TRBV12-4|TRBJ2-3|.|.
CASSRGTDGQYF
TGTGCCAGCAGCCGCGGGACAGACGGGCAGTATTTT
>TRBV30|TRBJ2-2|.|.
CAWSVEGANTGELFF
TGTGCCTGGAGTGTAGAGGGGGCGAACACCGGGGAGCTGTTTTTT
>TRBV19|TRBJ1-1|.|TRBD1
CASSIRGQGTDTEAFF
TGTGCCAGTAGTATCCGCGGACAGGGTACGGACACTGAAGCTTTCTTT
>TRBV2|TRBJ1-1|.|TRBD1
CASARGQGGNTEAFF
TGTGCCAGCGCTCGAGGACAGGGGGGGAACACTGAAGCTTTCTTT
>TRBV6-4|TRBJ1-5|.|TRBD1
CASSETGEGNQPQHF
TGTGCCAGCAGCGAGACAGGGGAAGGCAATCAGCCCCAGCATTTT
>TRBV18|TRBJ2-7|once|TRBD1
CASSPYGTESYEQYF
TGTGCCAGCTCACCCTACGGGACAGAGTCCTACGAGCAGTACTTC
>TRBV3-1/TRBV3-2|TRBJ2-1|few|.
CASSHRVNEQFF
TGTGCCAGCAGCCACCGGGTCAATGAGCAGTTCTTC
>TRBV5-1|TRBJ2-1|.|TRBD2
CASSPRGSGESGEQFF
TGCGCCAGCAGCCCCAGAGGGAGCGGGGAGAGCGGTGAGCAGTTCTTC
>TRBV12-3/TRBV12-4|TRBJ1-2|once|.
CASSLDAERGYTF
TGTGCCAGCAGTTTAGATGCCGAGCGTGGCTACACCTTC
>TRBV5-4|TRBJ2-3|.|TRBD2
CASSLYSGGGDTQYF
TGTGCCAGCAGCTTGTATAGCGGGGGTGGGGATACGCAGTATTTT
>TRBV30|TRBJ1-5|.|TRBD1
CAWSKGQASNQPQHF
TGTGCCTGGAGCAAGGGACAGGCTAGCAATCAGCCCCAGCATTTT
>TRBV6-5|TRBJ1-5|.|TRBD1
CASSRQGEGQPQHF
TGTGCCAGCAGTCGACAGGGCGAAGGGCAGCCCCAGCATTTT
>TRBV10-3|TRBJ1-6|.|.
CAISEYSGENSPLHF
TGTGCCATCAGTGAGTATTCAGGCGAAAATTCACCCCTCCACTTT
>TRBV19|TRBJ2-1|.|.
CASSIEARSYNEQFF
TGTGCCAGTAGTATCGAGGCCAGATCCTACAATGAGCAGTTCTTC
>TRBV30|TRBJ2-1|.|TRBD2
CAWSVRRGGYNEQFF
TGTGCCTGGAGTGTACGGAGGGGAGGGTACAATGAGCAGTTCTTC
>TRBV9|TRBJ1-1|.|TRBD1
CASSLTGALNTEAFF
TGTGCCAGCAGCTTGACAGGGGCTCTGAACACTGAAGCTTTCTTT
>TRBV9|TRBJ2-7|.|TRBD2
CASSVGGGTYEQYF
TGTGCCAGCAGCGTAGGGGGGGGAACGTACGAGCAGTACTTC
>TRBV30|TRBJ1-3|.|.
CAWSRLSGAYGNTIYF
TGTGCCTGGAGCCGATTGAGTGGGGCTTATGGAAACACCATATATTTT
>TRBV19|TRBJ1-6|.|TRBD1
CASSMGQSNSPLHF
TGTGCCAGTAGTATGGGACAGTCAAATTCACCCCTCCACTTT
>TRBV6-5|TRBJ1-1|once|.
CATATGRSVGAFF
TGTGCCACCGCGACAGGCCGCTCGGTCGGAGCTTTCTTT
>TRBV5-4|TRBJ1-3|.|TRBD1
CASSPGQGSGNTIYF
TGTGCCAGCAGCCCAGGACAGGGCTCTGGAAACACCATATATTTT
>TRBV28|TRBJ1-1|.|TRBD1
CAGRGQGETEAFF
TGTGCCGGGAGGGGACAGGGTGAAACTGAAGCTTTCTTT
>TRBV25-1|TRBJ2-3|.|TRBD1
CASSEDRGTDTQYF
TGTGCCAGCAGTGAAGACAGGGGGACAGATACGCAGTATTTT
>TRBV7-6|TRBJ2-3|.|.
CASSLLAASTDTQYF
TGTGCCAGCAGCTTATTAGCGGCGAGCACAGATACGCAGTATTTT
>TRBV12-3/TRBV12-4|TRBJ2-6|once|.
CASSRVGANVLTF
TGTGCCAGCAGTCGGGTTGGGGCCAACGTCCTGACTTTC
>TRBV29-1|TRBJ2-1|.|TRBD2
CSVEGLAVNEQFF
TGCAGCGTTGAAGGACTAGCGGTCAATGAGCAGTTCTTC
>TRBV28|TRBJ1-2|few|.
CASSAGQRGYTF
TGTGCCAGCAGTGCTGGACAACGTGGCTACACCTTC
>TRBV5-8|TRBJ1-2|.|TRBD1
CASSFWDRGLTF
TGTGCCAGCAGCTTTTGGGACAGGGGATTAACCTTC
>TRBV2|TRBJ2-5|.|TRBD1
CASSRTGGSGETQYF
TGTGCCAGCAGTCGGACAGGGGGCAGCGGGGAGACCCAGTACTTC
>TRBV5-6|TRBJ2-1|.|.
CASSLPDPRGNEQFF
TGTGCCAGCAGCTTGCCGGATCCCCGGGGCAATGAGCAGTTCTTC
>TRBV5-1|TRBJ2-5|.|TRBD2
CASSLASGGLGETQYF
TGCGCCAGCAGCTTGGCGAGCGGGGGCCTAGGGGAGACCCAGTACTTC
>TRBV6-5|TRBJ1-1|.|.
CASSQGTEAFF
TGTGCCAGCAGTCAGGGGACTGAAGCTTTCTTT
>TRBV27|TRBJ1-1|.|.
CASIREGGSTEAFF
TGTGCCAGCATACGGGAGGGTGGATCCACTGAAGCTTTCTTT